Each of the 12 T cell receptor beta chains below was sequenced from the same sample in a study of blood T cell repertoires in COVID-19. Assay used: immunoSEQ multiplex PCR; TCRdb lists only in-frame clones, some missing. This sample yields 75,000 to 90,000 clones, of which around 80% are seen a single time; approximately 40% belongs to the top ten. Sequencing was performed on peripheral blood. All receptors derive from a man in his 60s with COVID-19, enrolled during active disease.

This clone was observed a handful of times. This sequence joins TRBV9 and TRBJ2-2; the D gene is possibly TRBD2 (5 bases). Germline V CDR1 and CDR2: SGDLS, YYNGEE. Trimming shortened V by 6 bases and J by 1 base, and 16 bases separated the two germline ends. The CDR3 contains 16 residues. The CDR3 sequence: CASNAGSAQNTGELFF. In nucleotides, the CDR3 is TGTGCCAGCAACGCTGGTAGCGCCCAGAACACCGGGGAGCTGTTTTTT.

This clone was counted a few times. The V call is TRBV7-3, the J call TRBJ2-3; 9 positions agree with TRBD2. V was pared by 9 bases and J by 6 bases, with 13 bases of the junction left unmatched. The germline V gene has CDR1 SGHTA and CDR2 FQGTGA. This CDR3 region has 15 residues. The CDR3 nucleotides are TGTGCCAGAGACAGCGGGCGGGAGGGCCCGGATACGCAGTATTTT. Amino acids: CARDSGREGPDTQYF.

The chain couples TRBV6-1 to TRBJ2-7; 11 bases map to TRBD2. This CDR3 region has 14 residues. V shed 2 bases and J 7 bases; nucleotides not matched to a gene: 4. Germline lookup yields CDR1 MNHNS and CDR2 SASEGT. The CDR3 protein is CASSETLAGGEQYF. CDR3 bases: TGTGCCAGCAGTGAAACGCTAGCGGGGGGTGAGCAGTACTTC.

The chain joins TRBV19 to TRBJ2-7, with 9 nucleotides matching TRBD1. CDR3 length equals 15 residues. V trimming: 9 bases; J trimming: 2 bases; junction bases outside the gene matches: 11. Germline-derived CDR1 and CDR2 are LNHDA and SQIVND (reference sequence). DNA for the CDR3: TGTGCCAGGGTAACAGGGGGCGATCCCCCCTACGAGCAGTACTTC. As protein: CARVTGGDPPYEQYF.

This rearrangement joins TRBV29-1 to TRBJ1-2, with a possible D match to TRBD1 (6 bases). With 0 bases removed from V and 8 bases from J, the gap between germline ends came to 13 bases. The CDR3 contains 13 residues. From germline, CDR1 is SQVTM and CDR2 ANQGSEA. The CDR3 sequence: CSVEDGDKSGYTF. CDR3 DNA sequence: TGCAGCGTTGAAGATGGGGACAAATCAGGCTACACCTTC.

Here the CDR3 reads CASSRSPTGVPYEQYF. CDR3 bases: TGTGCCAGCAGTCGTTCACCTACAGGGGTACCCTACGAGCAGTACTTC. The gene calls are TRBV27 and TRBJ2-7, with 7 positions matching TRBD1. The V gene's germline CDR1 is MNHEY and CDR2 SMNVEV (reference sequence). CDR3 length: 16 residues. V dropped 5 bases and J dropped 2; count of bases not matched to a gene: 12.

The chain couples TRBV6-5 to TRBJ2-1, with D possibly TRBD1 on 8 matching bases. V shed 2 bases and J shed 8 bases, with 16 bases lying between them. This CDR3 is built from 15 residues. Germline CDR1 and CDR2: MNHEY and SVGAGI. The CDR3 nucleotides are TGTGCCAGCAGTTACCCGGGACAGGCGGGGGATGAGCAGTTCTTC. Residues: CASSYPGQAGDEQFF.

This clone has more than one count but fewer than ten. The CDR3 protein is CSVVLGRERSPDTQYF. The CDR3, as DNA: TGCAGCGTTGTCCTGGGGCGGGAGCGGTCCCCAGATACGCAGTATTTT. This chain joins TRBV29-1 and TRBJ2-3, with 7 positions matching TRBD2. The length of the CDR3 is 16 residues. Trimming took 4 bases from V and 4 from J; bases not matched to a gene: 14. Germline V lookup: CDR1 SQVTM, CDR2 ANQGSEA.

The chain recombines TRBV5-1 with TRBJ2-5; D not certain. Germline CDR1 is SGHRS and CDR2 is YFSETQ. The ends were cut back, 0 bases at V and 5 bases at J, with 17 bases in the middle. The CDR3 is 16 amino acids. The CDR3 here is CASSLALFGSLETQYF. DNA for the CDR3: TGCGCCAGCAGCTTGGCCCTTTTCGGTTCTTTGGAGACCCAGTACTTC.

The chain employs TRBV4-2 and TRBJ2-3; TRBD2 matches 9 bases. There are 16 residues in the CDR3. CDR1 LGHNA and CDR2 YNFKEQ come from the germline V gene. The V gene end was trimmed by 0 bases and the J gene end by 8 bases; junction bases not matched to a gene: 9. CDR3 in amino acids: CASSQEAAGGSRTQYF. CDR3 nucleotide sequence: TGTGCCAGCAGCCAAGAGGCAGCGGGAGGTTCCCGTACGCAGTATTTT.

The chain is built from TRBV2 and TRBJ1-1; unclear D gene. The germline gives CDR1 SNHLY, CDR2 FYNNEI. The CDR3 is 15 amino acids. V lost 2 bases to trimming and J lost 0 bases, with 10 bases between them. The CDR3 nucleotides read TGTGCCAGCAGTGAACGGAGAGGCATGAACACTGAAGCTTTCTTT. The encoded protein is CASSERRGMNTEAFF.

The chain carries TRBV30 and TRBJ2-7, with a weak D call TRBD2 (6 bases). CDR3 length: 14 residues. V shed 5 bases and J shed 0 bases, with 14 bases lying between them. The germline CDR1 and CDR2 sequences are GTSNPN and SVGIG (reference sequence). The CDR3 DNA is TGTGCCTGGGGGCCCGGAGGGAGCTCCTACGAGCAGTACTTC. Protein: CAWGPGGSSYEQYF. Drawing the rest from reference TRBV30 and TRBJ2-7, the complete variable domain is SQTIHQWPATLVQPVGSPLSLECTVEGTSNPNLYWYRQAAGRGLQLLFYSVGIGQISSEVPQNLSASRPQDRQFILSSKKLLLSDSGFYLCAWGPGGSSYEQYFGPGTRLTVT.